The rows below give T cell receptor beta chains drawn from one sample of a study of cytotoxic CD8 clonotypes in ibrutinib-treated CLL. Some clones are missing from TCRdb's copy, which holds only in-frame ones; the method was immunoSEQ multiplex PCR. This table holds roughly 23,000 clones, approximately 81% found once. Sequenced material: PBMCs, taken before ibrutinib treatment. All receptors derive from a human donor with chronic lymphocytic leukemia. The CDR3 runs from the conserved cysteine through the conserved F or W. D genes are given only for firm matches. Part of the rows lack a size; the others show once, few, many or a class for expanded clones.

V	size	J	D	CDR3	DNA
TRBV6-4	-	TRBJ1-5	-	CASTGTRGFNQPQHF	TGTGCCAGCACTGGGACCAGGGGTTTCAATCAGCCCCAGCATTTT
TRBV10-1	-	TRBJ1-2	-	CASSYDMNYGYTF	TGCGCCAGCAGCTACGACATGAACTATGGCTACACCTTC
TRBV29-1	-	TRBJ2-5	-	CSVEARQVGETQYF	TGCAGCGTTGAAGCCAGACAGGTGGGAGAGACCCAGTACTTC
TRBV2	-	TRBJ2-3	-	CASSLSPGATDTQYF	TGTGCCAGCAGTCTTTCCCCGGGAGCCACAGATACGCAGTATTTT
TRBV19	-	TRBJ1-2	-	CASSSLPTGSTNYGYTF	TGTGCCAGTAGCTCACTCCCGACAGGCTCCACTAACTATGGCTACACCTTC
TRBV21-1	once	TRBJ1-1	-	CASSKERPGAGTFF	TGTGCCAGCAGCAAAGAAAGGCCGGGGGCAGGAACTTTCTTT
TRBV4-1	-	TRBJ1-2	-	CASSPLKPPSLNYGYTF	TGCGCCAGCAGCCCGTTGAAGCCCCCCAGTCTTAACTATGGCTACACCTTC
TRBV21-1	-	TRBJ2-7	-	CASSKGPVSGTTPFEQYF	TGTGCCAGCAGCAAAGGGCCGGTCAGCGGGACGACCCCATTCGAGCAGTACTTC
TRBV5-6	-	TRBJ2-1	-	CASSSALDEYEQFF	TGTGCCAGCAGCTCGGCGCTGGACGAGTATGAGCAGTTCTTC
TRBV5-1	once	TRBJ2-6	-	CASSLKAGSGANVLTF	TGCGCCAGCAGCTTAAAGGCAGGCTCTGGGGCCAACGTCCTGACTTTC
TRBV27	-	TRBJ1-5	-	CASSSSDRGRPLSNQPQHF	-
TRBV30	-	TRBJ1-3	-	CAWSVQGGNTIYF	TGTGCCTGGAGTGTACAGGGCGGAAACACCATATATTTT
TRBV27	-	TRBJ1-2	-	CASSPSTGGYTF	TGTGCCAGCAGCCCTTCGACAGGTGGCTACACCTTC
TRBV30	-	TRBJ2-1	-	CAWSDGLQNEQFF	TGTGCCTGGAGTGATGGGTTACAAAATGAGCAGTTCTTC
TRBV27	-	TRBJ1-2	-	CASSPGLGDGYGYTF	TGTGCCAGCAGTCCGGGTTTAGGGGACGGTTATGGCTACACCTTC
TRBV18	-	TRBJ1-1	-	CASSPLPSILPLNTEAFF	TGTGCCAGCTCACCCCTACCGTCCATACTCCCTTTGAACACTGAAGCTTTCTTT
TRBV2	-	TRBJ2-5	TRBD1	CASSYRGALKTQYF	TGTGCCAGCAGTTACAGGGGGGCGTTGAAGACCCAGTACTTC
TRBV11-2	few	TRBJ1-4	-	CASSPGNEKLFF	TGTGCCAGCAGCCCAGGGAATGAAAAACTGTTTTTT
TRBV7-2	-	TRBJ2-3	-	CASSPYADTQYF	TGTGCCAGCAGCCCCTACGCAGATACGCAGTATTTT
TRBV7-2	-	TRBJ2-7	-	CASSLGGAGRSYEQYF	TGTGCCAGCAGCTTAGGAGGGGCGGGCAGATCCTACGAGCAGTACTTC
TRBV2	-	TRBJ1-2	-	CATPVRGRRPNYGYTF	TGTGCCACCCCTGTTCGGGGACGTCGGCCTAACTATGGCTACACCTTC
TRBV7-9	-	TRBJ2-3	-	CASSLGTFTDTQYF	TGTGCCAGCAGCTTGGGAACTTTCACAGATACGCAGTATTTT
TRBV5-1	-	TRBJ2-3	-	CASSLDRFASTDTQYF	TGCGCCAGCAGCTTGGACAGGTTTGCTAGCACAGATACGCAGTATTTT
TRBV5-1	few	TRBJ2-3	-	CASSVGGTEGTDTQYF	TGCGCCAGCAGCGTAGGGGGGACCGAGGGCACAGATACGCAGTATTTT
TRBV18	-	TRBJ2-3	-	CASSPSDTDTQYF	TGTGCCAGCTCACCTTCGGACACAGATACGCAGTATTTT
TRBV5-1	-	TRBJ2-3	-	CASSLVRTSTDTQYF	TGCGCCAGCAGCTTGGTAAGAACTAGCACAGATACGCAGTATTTT
TRBV11-3	-	TRBJ1-1	TRBD1	CASSSPQGRNTEAFF	TGTGCCAGCAGCTCACCACAGGGGAGGAACACTGAAGCTTTCTTT
TRBV18	-	TRBJ2-3	-	CASSPPKVLAADTQYF	TGTGCCAGCTCACCACCGAAGGTCTTAGCCGCAGATACGCAGTATTTT
TRBV21-1	-	TRBJ1-2	-	CASSKGSIRRRGYTF	TGTGCCAGCAGCAAAGGGAGCATCCGGAGGAGGGGCTACACCTTC
TRBV7-2	-	TRBJ2-5	TRBD1	CASSSGTGISQETQYF	TGTGCCAGCAGTTCCGGGACAGGGATAAGCCAAGAGACCCAGTACTTC
TRBV27	-	TRBJ2-3	-	CASIPDGGTDTQYF	TGTGCCAGCATCCCAGATGGCGGCACAGATACGCAGTATTTT
TRBV23-1	-	TRBJ1-2	TRBD1	CASTRDRGGDRDYGYTF	TGCGCCAGCACCCGGGACAGGGGGGGCGATAGGGACTATGGCTACACCTTC
TRBV29-1	-	TRBJ2-1	-	CSTRRGSNNEQFF	TGCAGCACAAGGCGGGGCAGCAACAATGAGCAGTTCTTC
TRBV4-2	-	TRBJ1-6	-	CASSQDPMSSYNSPLHF	TGTGCCAGCAGCCAAGATCCCATGAGCTCCTATAATTCACCCCTCCACTTT
TRBV7-2	-	TRBJ2-7	TRBD2	CASSPTSGGDYEQYF	TGTGCCAGCAGCCCGACTAGCGGGGGGGATTACGAGCAGTACTTC
TRBV5-1	few	TRBJ1-1	-	CASSPQSGRGTEAFF	TGCGCCAGCAGCCCCCAATCAGGGCGGGGCACTGAAGCTTTCTTT
TRBV7-9	-	TRBJ2-1	-	CASSPGQGLHEQFF	TGTGCCAGCAGCCCAGGGCAGGGTTTGCATGAGCAGTTCTTC
TRBV5-1	once	TRBJ1-3	-	CASSLAGSKWGNTIYF	TGCGCCAGCAGCTTAGCCGGGTCTAAGTGGGGAAACACCATATATTTT
TRBV4-3	-	TRBJ1-5	TRBD1	CASSQSGTGSQPQHF	TGCGCCAGCAGCCAAAGCGGGACAGGGAGCCAGCCCCAGCATTTT
TRBV5-1	-	TRBJ1-2	TRBD1	CASSFTSGTDLTF	TGCGCCAGCAGCTTTACGTCCGGGACAGATTTGACCTTC
TRBV12-5	-	TRBJ2-1	-	CADPGSGNPYNEQFF	TGTGCCGACCCGGGGAGTGGGAACCCATACAATGAGCAGTTCTTC
TRBV5-5	-	TRBJ2-3	TRBD2	CASSLFTSGSDTQYF	TGTGCCAGCAGCTTGTTTACTAGCGGTTCGGATACGCAGTATTTT
TRBV5-1	-	TRBJ2-2	TRBD1	CASSLQGQPNTGELFF	TGCGCCAGCAGCCTACAGGGACAGCCGAACACCGGGGAGCTGTTTTTT
TRBV6-6	-	TRBJ1-1	-	CASIPRGELNTEAFF	TGTGCCAGCATCCCACGGGGGGAACTGAACACTGAAGCTTTCTTT
TRBV2	-	TRBJ2-1	TRBD2	CASSGDSGVTEQFF	TGTGCCAGCAGTGGGGATAGCGGGGTGACTGAGCAGTTCTTC
TRBV6-5	-	TRBJ1-6	-	CASSYRPGVDNSPLHF	TGTGCCAGCAGTTACCGCCCTGGGGTTGATAATTCACCCCTCCACTTT
TRBV11-1	-	TRBJ2-1	-	CASSFSGEQFF	TGTGCCAGCAGCTTTTCGGGAGAGCAGTTCTTC
TRBV4-2	-	TRBJ2-3	-	CASSQGSSTSTDTQYF	TGTGCCAGCAGCCAAGGTAGTAGCACTAGCACAGATACGCAGTATTTT
TRBV6-5	-	TRBJ2-1	-	CASSPPGFLYNEQFF	TGTGCCAGCAGTCCCCCGGGATTCTTATACAATGAGCAGTTCTTC
TRBV27	few	TRBJ2-7	TRBD1	CAIWWGQGLYEQYF	TGTGCCATCTGGTGGGGACAGGGCCTCTACGAGCAGTACTTC
TRBV27	-	TRBJ1-4	-	CASSLYNRVATNEKLFF	TGTGCCAGCAGTTTATACAATAGGGTTGCAACTAATGAAAAACTGTTTTTT
TRBV28	-	TRBJ1-1	-	CATLGPRDPHDEAFF	TGTGCCACCCTAGGCCCCAGGGACCCTCACGATGAAGCTTTCTTT